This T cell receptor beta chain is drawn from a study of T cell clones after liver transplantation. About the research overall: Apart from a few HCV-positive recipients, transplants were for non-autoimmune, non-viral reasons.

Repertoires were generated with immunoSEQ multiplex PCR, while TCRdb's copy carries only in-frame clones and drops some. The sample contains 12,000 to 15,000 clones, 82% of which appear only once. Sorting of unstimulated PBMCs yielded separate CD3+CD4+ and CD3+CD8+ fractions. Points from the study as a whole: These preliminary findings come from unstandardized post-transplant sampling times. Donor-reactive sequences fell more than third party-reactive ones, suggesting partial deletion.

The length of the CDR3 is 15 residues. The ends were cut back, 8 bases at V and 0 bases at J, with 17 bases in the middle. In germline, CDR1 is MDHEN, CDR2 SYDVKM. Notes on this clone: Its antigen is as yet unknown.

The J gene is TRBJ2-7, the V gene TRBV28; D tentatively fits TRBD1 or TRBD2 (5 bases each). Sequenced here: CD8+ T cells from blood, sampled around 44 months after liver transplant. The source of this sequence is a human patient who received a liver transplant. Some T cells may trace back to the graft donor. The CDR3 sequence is CASEGLNGSSYEQYF. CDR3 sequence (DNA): TGTGCCAGCGAGGGGCTCAACGGAAGCTCCTACGAGCAGTACTTC. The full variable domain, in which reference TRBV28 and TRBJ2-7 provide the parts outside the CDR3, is DVKVTQSSRYLVKRTGEKVFLECVQDMDHENMFWYRQDPGLGLRLIYFSYDVKMKEKGDIPEGYSVSREKKERFSLILESASTNQTSMYLCASEGLNGSSYEQYFGPGTRLTVT.